The entry below gives a single T cell receptor (beta chain) sequence along with its context. Its antigen is undetermined. Profiling relied on immunoSEQ multiplex PCR, and the TCRdb table lists in-frame clones only, not all of them. The profile shows tens of thousands of clones, about 80% of them singletons. The culture ran for 10 to 11 days, and then CD4+ T cells were isolated. A PCR test confirmed that the person had SARS-CoV-2 infection between March and December 2020. Participants received two doses of either the BNT162b2 or mRNA-1273 vaccine. In the cultures, half the medium was exchanged for IL-2 medium on days 3 and 7. This record belongs to a study of vaccination effects on CD4 cells after COVID-19. General study findings and limits: Newly vaccine-induced clones made up most of the convalescents' post-vaccine spike-reactive clones.

Looked up from germline, CDR1 is LGHNA and CDR2 is YNFKEQ. This CDR3 region has 15 residues. V shed 4 bases, J shed 3 bases, and the junction held 8 bases outside the gene matches. The rearrangement uses TRBV4-2 and TRBJ2-7, with 8 bases fitting TRBD1. The receptor's source is a human donor who had a prior SARS-CoV-2 infection. Here the sequenced sample was CD4+ T cells from PBMCs cultured without peptide, taken after COVID-19 vaccination. The CDR3: CASSPIGQGSYEQYF. In nucleotides, the CDR3 is TGTGCCAGCAGCCCCATCGGACAGGGTAGCTACGAGCAGTACTTC.